This TCR beta chain comes out of a study of blood T cell repertoires in COVID-19. Methods used by the authors: From reference gene primer amplification, estimates of nucleated cell counts were derived. Measured with immunoSEQ multiplex PCR; TCRdb has only the in-frame clones, and not every one. Clone size and V and J calls were adopted from that table, with D and trimming inferred from the DNA. The sample includes around 300,000 clones, 75% to 90% of them seen just once. In its sample, this clone was seen once. This CDR3 spans 15 amino acids. Trimming pared 3 bases from V and 4 bases from J, leaving 16 bases between. The germline CDR1 and CDR2 sequences are SGHAT and FQNNGV.

The clonotype was recovered from a woman between 70 and 85 years old with acute or convalescent COVID-19. Sequencing was performed on peripheral blood. The chain is built from TRBV11-2 and TRBJ2-7; a possible D gene is TRBD2 (7 bases). CDR3 loop: CASSLRGGGWYEQYF. In nucleotides, the CDR3 is TGTGCCAGCAGCTTGCGTGGCGGGGGCTGGTACGAGCAGTACTTC.